This passage covers 30 T cell receptor beta chains from one sample sequenced in a study of T cell responses to AZD1222 COVID-19 vaccine (dated by TCRdb to the early 2020s). Reading the label with the study, this specimen's time point is: baseline before first vaccination. Library preparation was by the immunoSEQ multiplex PCR assay. The immuneACCESS repertoire file appears here via TCRdb, limited to in-frame rearrangements. These files lack a portion of the clones; in checked studies, under half of the deficit traces to unresolved V genes, and the cause of the others is not known. The sample has more than 150,000 clones on record, 70% to 90% of them singletons. Around 5.8% of the sample is held by the ten biggest clonotypes. The specimen was peripheral blood, collected on day 0 of AZD1222 vaccination. All receptors derive from an adult in good health.

This chain links TRBV6-2 or TRBV6-3 with TRBJ2-1, with 9 bases that match TRBD1. CDR1 MNHEY and CDR2 SVGEGT come from the germline V gene. The CDR3 is made up of 15 amino acids. The V segment lost 4 bases and the J segment 2 bases; nucleotides outside the gene matches: 3. The CDR3 nucleotides are TGTGCCAGCAGTTCCGGACAGGGGCCCTACAATGAGCAGTTCTTC. Its translation: CASSSGQGPYNEQFF.

Turning to this clone: The same CDR3 is also encoded by other DNA sequences in this sample. The CDR3 region is CASSLTSGGTDTQYF. The CDR3 nucleotides are TGTGCCAGCAGTTTAACTAGCGGGGGGACAGATACGCAGTATTTT. This sequence joins TRBV28 and TRBJ2-3; TRBD2 matches at 12 bases. Trimming cost V 2 bases and J 3 bases; bases outside gene matches: 0. The CDR3 consists of 15 residues. Germline CDR1 is MDHEN and CDR2 is SYDVKM.

The gene calls are TRBV5-5 and TRBJ2-7; D is ambiguous. The CDR3 length is 15 residues. Per the germline V gene, CDR1 is SGHKS and CDR2 is YYEKEE (reference sequence). Deletions cut 0 bases from V and 0 bases from J, with 10 bases between. CDR3 residues: CASSLDPGNSYEQYF. The CDR3 bases are TGTGCCAGCAGCTTGGATCCCGGAAACTCCTACGAGCAGTACTTC.

The genes are TRBV6-5 and TRBJ1-3, with D perhaps TRBD1 (5 bases). Germline V gene data show CDR1 as MNHEY and CDR2 as SVGAGI. V lost 6 bases and J 0 bases, leaving 12 bases between the germline ends. The length of the CDR3 is 15 residues. CDR3 region: CASSRVVGSGNTIYF. CDR3 nucleotides: TGTGCCAGCAGCAGGGTTGTAGGCTCTGGAAACACCATATATTTT.

This rearrangement joins TRBV30 to TRBJ1-3; D gene uncertain. This CDR3 region has 11 residues. The V gene lost 4 bases and the J gene lost 1 base, with 2 bases spanning the gap. The V gene's germline CDR1 is GTSNPN and CDR2 SVGIG (reference sequence). DNA for the CDR3: TGTGCCTGGAATTCTGGAAACACCATATATTTT. It is translated as CAWNSGNTIYF.

V and J are TRBV6-5 and TRBJ2-7; the D is unclear. This CDR3 contains 14 residues. Germline CDR1 MNHEY, CDR2 SVGAGI. V was pared by 0 bases and J by 4 bases, with 10 bases between. The CDR3 DNA follows: TGTGCCAGCAGTTACTCCTCGGACGGATACGAGCAGTACTTC. Translated, it gives CASSYSSDGYEQYF.

V gene TRBV3-1 (or the pseudogene TRBV3-2) combines with J gene TRBJ2-7; D not resolved. Germline V lookup: CDR1 LGHDT, CDR2 YNNKEL (reference sequence). The V end lost 2 bases, the J end lost 4 bases, and 3 bases lay between the germline ends. The CDR3 runs to 11 residues. The CDR3 nucleotides read TGTGCCAGCAGCCAAATATACGAGCAGTACTTC. Encoded protein: CASSQIYEQYF.

V and J are TRBV6-5 and TRBJ1-2, with D possibly being TRBD1 (5 bases). Between the trimmed V and J ends, which lost 6 bases and 2 bases, there was a span of 10 bases. Germline V gene lookup returns CDR1 MNHEY and CDR2 SVGAGI. The CDR3 loop spans 13 amino acids. The CDR3 DNA is TGTGCCAGCAGGGTGGGACTCAACTATGGCTACACCTTC. It codes for CASRVGLNYGYTF.

This chain connects TRBV11-2 to TRBJ1-6; D perhaps matches TRBD1 (5 bases). This CDR3 has 13 residues. Germline V CDR1 and CDR2: SGHAT, FQNNGV. V was pared by 5 bases and J by 7 bases, with 9 bases between. The CDR3 spells CASSQDRNSPLHF. The CDR3 coding sequence is TGTGCCAGCAGCCAAGACAGAAATTCACCCCTCCACTTT.

CDR3 loop: CASSLGGQYLSGNTIYF. CDR3 bases: TGTGCCAGCTCACTAGGGGGACAGTACCTCTCTGGAAACACCATATATTTT. V is TRBV18 and J is TRBJ1-3; TRBD1 matches at 7 bases. The CDR3 loop spans 17 amino acids. The J segment lost 0 bases and the V segment lost 4 bases, leaving 9 bases of the junction unmatched. From germline, CDR1 is KGHSH and CDR2 LQKENI.

This chain uses TRBV7-2 with TRBJ2-2; possible D gene TRBD2, 6 bases. V shed 2 bases and J shed 9 bases, with 16 bases lying between them. The germline V gene has CDR1 SGHTA and CDR2 FQGNSA. The CDR3 sequence is 15 residues long. The CDR3 loop is CASSLWRLGRRELFF. Here the CDR3 DNA reads TGTGCCAGCAGCTTATGGAGACTAGGTAGAAGGGAGCTGTTTTTT.

The chain combines TRBV6-5 with TRBJ2-2; 8 bases fit TRBD1. Trimming at V came to 6 bases and at J to 4 bases, leaving 7 bases not matched to a gene. The CDR3 runs 15 residues. Germline V gene lookup returns CDR1 MNHEY and CDR2 SVGAGI. CDR3 sequence: CASRDRDVGTGELFF. The CDR3 DNA reads TGTGCCAGCAGGGACAGGGATGTAGGCACCGGGGAGCTGTTTTTT.

Only one count was recorded for this clone. The J gene is TRBJ2-4, the V gene TRBV30; unclear D gene. Germline-derived CDR1 and CDR2 are GTSNPN and SVGIG (reference sequence). The CDR3 consists of 11 residues. V was shortened by 2 bases and J by 5 bases, with 4 bases between the two germline ends. Written as DNA, the CDR3 is TGTGCCTGGAGTTTTGAAAACATTCAGTACTTC. Encoded protein: CAWSFENIQYF.

This clone was picked up one time. The chain recombines TRBV19 with TRBJ1-2, with D maybe TRBD1 (6 bases). CDR1 and CDR2 from the germline V gene are LNHDA and SQIVND (reference sequence). The CDR3 covers 15 residues. Trimming stripped 1 base from V and 8 bases from J, with 17 bases between. CDR3 protein: CASSIARPRGGGYTF. The CDR3 nucleotides read TGTGCCAGTAGTATAGCCCGTCCCAGGGGCGGAGGCTACACCTTC. Together with reference TRBV19 and TRBJ1-2, the CDR3 gives the full variable domain: DGGITQSPKYLFRKEGQNVTLSCEQNLNHDAMYWYRQDPGQGLRLIYYSQIVNDFQKGDIAEGYSVSREKKESFPLTVTSAQKNPTAFYLCASSIARPRGGGYTFGSGTRLTVV.

The V call is TRBV3-1 (or the pseudogene TRBV3-2), the J call TRBJ1-6; D is possibly TRBD1 (5 bases). The CDR3 is made up of 15 amino acids. V shed 1 base and J shed 9 bases, with 13 bases lying between them. Germline V gene lookup returns CDR1 LGHDT and CDR2 YNNKEL (reference sequence). The CDR3 region is CASSQGSRVSSPLHF. The CDR3, as DNA: TGTGCCAGCAGCCAAGGGTCCAGGGTTAGTTCACCCCTCCACTTT.

V usage is TRBV9 and J usage is TRBJ2-7, with D unclear. Trimming removed 3 bases from V and 0 bases from J, with 10 bases in between. CDR3 length equals 14 residues. Looked up from germline, CDR1 is SGDLS and CDR2 is YYNGEE. CDR3 sequence (DNA): TGTGCCAGCAGCGCACACGTGAGCTCCTACGAGCAGTACTTC. It specifies CASSAHVSSYEQYF.

The chain links TRBV7-8 to TRBJ2-7; D is uncertain. This CDR3 has 13 amino acids. V was cut by 5 bases and J by 6 bases, with 14 bases left in between. Per the germline V gene, CDR1 is SGHVS and CDR2 is FQNEAQ. The DNA of the CDR3 is TGTGCCAGCAGCGCCCAGGCGATTACCGAGCAGTACTTC. As protein: CASSAQAITEQYF.

The rearrangement joins TRBV30 to TRBJ1-6; no clear D. The CDR3 consists of 16 residues. V was trimmed by 0 bases and J by 0 bases, leaving 9 bases between them. CDR1 and CDR2 (germline): GTSNPN, SVGIG (reference sequence). The CDR3: CAWSVWASSYNSPLHF. The CDR3 DNA reads as TGTGCCTGGAGTGTATGGGCCTCCTCCTATAATTCACCCCTCCACTTT.

The chain carries TRBV19 and TRBJ1-5, with D possibly being TRBD1 (5 bases). The germline gives CDR1 LNHDA, CDR2 SQIVND (reference sequence). V shed 6 bases and J shed 0 bases, with 18 bases lying between them. The CDR3 has 17 residues. The CDR3, as DNA: TGTGCCAGTAGCCCACCCCCGACGGGGGATAGCAATCAGCCCCAGCATTTT. The encoded protein is CASSPPPTGDSNQPQHF.

This clone was seen more than once but under ten times. The rearrangement joins TRBV18 to TRBJ2-2; weak D call: TRBD1 (6 bases). Trimming took off 3 bases at V and 4 bases at J, with 12 bases between the two ends. There are 15 residues in the CDR3. The germline V gene encodes CDR1 KGHSH and CDR2 LQKENI. In DNA, the CDR3 is TGTGCCAGCTCACCCCCATTGACAGGCACCGGGGAGCTGTTTTTT. As protein: CASSPPLTGTGELFF.

In this sample, this clone turned up once. CDR3 sequence: CASSFGGGRYEQYF. The DNA of the CDR3 is TGTGCCAGCAGTTTCGGGGGTGGAAGATACGAGCAGTACTTC. The rearrangement joins TRBV6-2 or TRBV6-3 to TRBJ2-7, with D maybe TRBD2 (6 bases). This CDR3 region has 14 residues. V gave up 4 bases and J gave up 4 bases, with 14 bases separating them. Looked up from germline, CDR1 is MNHEY and CDR2 is SVGEGT.

This chain uses TRBV6-2 or TRBV6-3 with TRBJ1-2; maybe TRBD1 (5 bases). Germline CDR1 is MNHEY and CDR2 is SVGEGT. CDR3 length: 13 amino acids. Trimming pared 6 bases from V and 2 bases from J, leaving 10 bases between. CDR3 nucleotide sequence: TGTGCCAGCAGCCGGGGGGGAAACTATGGCTACACCTTC. It codes for CASSRGGNYGYTF.

The chain combines TRBV6-5 with TRBJ1-3, with 7 bases identical to TRBD1. This CDR3 region has 14 residues. Germline CDR1 is MNHEY and CDR2 is SVGAGI. The V gene end was trimmed by 7 bases and the J gene end by 0 bases; junction bases not matched to a gene: 3. In DNA, the CDR3 is TGTGCCAGCATCAGACAGGGCTCTGGAAACACCATATATTTT. It codes for CASIRQGSGNTIYF.

This clone was recorded a few times. V gene TRBV27 combines with J gene TRBJ2-1; D may be TRBD2 (5 bases). Trimming left V 2 bases short and J 7 bases short, with 12 bases between. This CDR3 comprises 14 residues. The germline gives CDR1 MNHEY, CDR2 SMNVEV (reference sequence). CDR3 coding DNA: TGTGCCAGCAGTTTAAGTCGGGGTTGGAATGAGCAGTTCTTC. Translating it yields CASSLSRGWNEQFF.

The chain combines TRBV5-4 with TRBJ1-6; possible D gene TRBD1, 5 bases. The CDR3 has 17 amino acids. V lost 0 bases and J 5 bases, leaving 15 bases between the germline ends. CDR1 SGHNT and CDR2 YYREEE come from the germline V gene (reference sequence). The CDR3 is CASSLDGFGGNNSPLHF. The CDR3 region has the DNA TGTGCCAGCAGCTTGGACGGTTTTGGGGGTAATAATTCACCCCTCCACTTT.

The chain has TRBV10-3 and TRBJ2-3, with 12 bases fitting TRBD2. This CDR3 region has 16 residues. Germline CDR1 is ENHRY and CDR2 is SYGVKD. V lost 5 bases, J lost 5 bases, and 8 bases stayed unmatched. The CDR3 nucleotides read TGTGCCATCAGTAGAACTAGCGGGGGGTATGAAGATACGCAGTATTTT. Translated, it gives CAISRTSGGYEDTQYF.

The chain recombines TRBV25-1 with TRBJ2-1; D not certain. Germline V gives CDR1 MGHDK, CDR2 SYGVNS. V was clipped by 4 bases and J by 7 bases, with 17 bases between them. The CDR3 has 15 amino acids. CDR3 sequence (DNA): TGTGCCAGCAGTGCAGACGAAATCCGGGTTAATGAGCAGTTCTTC. Translated: CASSADEIRVNEQFF.

A note on this clone: Other DNA sequences in this sample translate to the same CDR3. V gene TRBV28 combines with J gene TRBJ2-1; 10 bases match TRBD1. V gave up 5 bases and J gave up 4 bases; unmatched junction bases: 5. This CDR3 region has 15 residues. The germline gives CDR1 MDHEN, CDR2 SYDVKM. CDR3 DNA sequence: TGTGCCAGCAGTCCCCCGGGACAGGGGTACAATGAGCAGTTCTTC. Its translation is CASSPPGQGYNEQFF.

V usage is TRBV5-4 and J usage is TRBJ2-7; 9 positions agree with TRBD2. CDR3 length: 16 residues. Trimming removed 4 bases from V and 4 bases from J; junction bases left unmatched: 12. CDR1 is SGHNT and CDR2 is YYREEE in the germline V gene (reference sequence). CDR3 sequence: CASSPGGAGGIYEQYF. In DNA form, the CDR3 reads TGTGCCAGCAGCCCCGGGGGGGCGGGAGGGATTTACGAGCAGTACTTC. Supplemented by reference TRBV5-4 and TRBJ2-7, the full variable domain reads ETGVTQSPTHLIKTRGQQVTLRCSSQSGHNTVSWYQQALGQGPQFIFQYYREEENGRGNFPPRFSGLQFPNYSSELNVNALELDDSALYLCASSPGGAGGIYEQYFGPGTRLTVT.

The chain recombines TRBV2 with TRBJ1-4, with TRBD1 matching over 8 bases. CDR1 is SNHLY, CDR2 FYNNEI, per germline. The CDR3 totals 15 residues. The V and J ends lost 7 bases and 8 bases, in that order; junction bases with no gene match: 12. The CDR3 spells CASTLQDRVGEKLFF. The CDR3 DNA is TGTGCCAGCACACTCCAGGACAGGGTAGGCGAAAAACTGTTTTTT.